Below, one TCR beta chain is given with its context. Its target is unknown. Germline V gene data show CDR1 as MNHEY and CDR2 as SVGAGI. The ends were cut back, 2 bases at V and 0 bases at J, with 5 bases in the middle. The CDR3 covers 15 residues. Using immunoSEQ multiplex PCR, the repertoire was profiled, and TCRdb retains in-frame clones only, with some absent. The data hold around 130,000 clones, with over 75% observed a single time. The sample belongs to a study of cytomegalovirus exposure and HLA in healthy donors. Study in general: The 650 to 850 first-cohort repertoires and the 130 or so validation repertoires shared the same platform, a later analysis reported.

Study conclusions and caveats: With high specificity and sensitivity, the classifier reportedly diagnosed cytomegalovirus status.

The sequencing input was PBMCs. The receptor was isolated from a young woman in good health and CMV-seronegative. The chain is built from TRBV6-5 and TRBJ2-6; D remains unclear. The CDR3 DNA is TGTGCCAGCAGTTACGGCTCCTCTGGGGCCAACGTCCTGACTTTC. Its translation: CASSYGSSGANVLTF.